The 8 T cell receptor beta chains below come from one sample, sequenced in a study of cytomegalovirus exposure and HLA in healthy donors. The PCR contained 60 Vbeta and 13 Jbeta primers. Here immunoSEQ multiplex PCR was the method, and the copy in TCRdb shows in-frame clones only, minus some. The sample holds 100,000 or so clones, nearly 85% seen once. Sequenced input: PBMCs. These receptors all come from a young man in good health and CMV-seronegative.

The J gene is TRBJ1-2, the V gene TRBV6-6; the match to TRBD1 covers 9 bases. The CDR3 extends over 14 amino acids. Trimming took 2 bases from V and 4 from J; bases not matched to a gene: 2. Germline V gene sequence: CDR1 MNHNY, CDR2 SVGAGI (reference sequence). The CDR3 DNA is TGTGCCAGCAGTTACGGACAGGGGAGCTATGGCTACACCTTC. Translation gives CASSYGQGSYGYTF.

CDR3 DNA sequence: TGTGCCAGCAGCTCCCGACTAGCGAACACCGGGGAGCTGTTTTTT. Residues: CASSSRLANTGELFF. The chain recombines TRBV13 with TRBJ2-2, with D perhaps matching TRBD2 (6 bases). The CDR3 contains 15 residues. CDR1 PRHDT and CDR2 FYEKMQ come from the germline V gene (reference sequence). Between the trimmed V and J ends, which lost 4 bases and 0 bases, there was a span of 9 bases.

The V call is TRBV21-1, the J call TRBJ1-2. TRBV21-1 is recorded as a pseudogene. This CDR3 contains 13 residues. CDR3 protein: CASSAPKWSGYTF. The CDR3, as DNA: TGTGCCAGCAGCGCCCCTAAGTGGAGTGGCTACACCTTC.

The chain employs TRBV7-2 and TRBJ2-7, with 8 bases that match TRBD2. The CDR3 has 15 residues. Germline loops: CDR1 SGHTA, CDR2 FQGNSA. With 1 base clipped from V and 5 bases from J, the junction kept 7 bases outside the gene matches. The DNA for the CDR3 is TGTGCCAGCAGCTTAGTGTCCTCGCGGGAGGACGAGCAGTACTTC. Its translation is CASSLVSSREDEQYF.

This chain connects TRBV27 to TRBJ2-7, with a possible D match to TRBD1 (6 bases). The V gene's germline CDR1 is MNHEY and CDR2 SMNVEV (reference sequence). Trimming left V 6 bases short and J 0 bases short, with 15 bases between. This CDR3 has 15 amino acids. The CDR3 protein is CASSWDTRTSYEQYF. CDR3 coding DNA: TGTGCCAGCAGCTGGGACACCCGGACCTCCTACGAGCAGTACTTC.

The V gene is TRBV5-4, the J gene TRBJ2-5; D may be TRBD2 (6 bases). Germline CDR1 reads SGHNT; CDR2 reads YYREEE (reference sequence). Trimming cost V 3 bases and J 9 bases, with 15 bases left between them. This CDR3 region has 13 residues. DNA for the CDR3: TGTGCCAGCAGCTGGGACGGGGGTGGGTCCCAGTACTTC. It is translated as CASSWDGGGSQYF.

This clone was seen only a few times. The V gene is TRBV4-1, the J gene TRBJ2-1; no firm D call. The CDR3 contains 13 residues. The V end was cut by 0 bases, the J end by 8 bases, with 8 bases between. The V gene's germline CDR1 is MGHRA and CDR2 YSYEKL. CDR3: CASSQDHEDEQFF. CDR3 DNA: TGCGCCAGCAGCCAAGATCATGAGGATGAGCAGTTCTTC.

This clone came up once. The chain has TRBV9 and TRBJ2-2; 9 nucleotides agree with TRBD2. CDR3 length equals 16 residues. Germline-derived CDR1 and CDR2 are SGDLS and YYNGEE. V shed 3 bases and J 1 base; nucleotides not matched to a gene: 4. The chain's CDR3 is CASSGRLAENTGELFF. CDR3 in DNA: TGTGCCAGCAGCGGAAGACTAGCGGAGAACACCGGGGAGCTGTTTTTT. Full variable domain (outside the CDR3, taken from reference TRBV9 and TRBJ2-2): DSGVTQTPKHLITATGQRVTLRCSPRSGDLSVYWYQQSLDQGLQFLIQYYNGEERAKGNILERFSAQQFPDLHSELNLSSLELGDSALYFCASSGRLAENTGELFFGEGSRLTVL.